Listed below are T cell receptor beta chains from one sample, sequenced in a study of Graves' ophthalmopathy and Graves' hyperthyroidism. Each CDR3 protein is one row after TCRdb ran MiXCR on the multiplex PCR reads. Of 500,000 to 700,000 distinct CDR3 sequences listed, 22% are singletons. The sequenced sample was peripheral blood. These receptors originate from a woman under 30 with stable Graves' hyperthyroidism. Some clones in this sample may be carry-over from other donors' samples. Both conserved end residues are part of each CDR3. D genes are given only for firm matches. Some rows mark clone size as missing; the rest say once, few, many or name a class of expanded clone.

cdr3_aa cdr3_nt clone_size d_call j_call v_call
CASSEGQATDYEQYF TGTGCCAGCAGTGAGGGACAGGCCACGGACTACGAGCAGTACTTC many TRBD1 TRBJ2-7 TRBV6-1
CASSQGEGQGGEQYF TGCGCCAGCAGCCAAGGCGAAGGGCAGGGCGGCGAGCAGTACTTC many . TRBJ2-7 TRBV4-1
CASSSTGEPQHF TGTGCCAGCAGTTCTACCGGGGAGCCCCAGCATTTT many . TRBJ1-5 TRBV6-5
CSARGGQGIRQPQHF TGCAGTGCTAGGGGGGGACAGGGGATCCGGCAGCCCCAGCATTTT . TRBD1 TRBJ1-5 TRBV20-1
CASSIKDSPAGELFF TGTGCCAGTAGTATAAAAGACAGTCCGGCCGGGGAGCTGTTTTTT . . TRBJ2-2 TRBV19
CASSQDAGTLYEQYF TGCGCCAGCAGCCAAGATGCAGGGACCCTCTACGAGCAGTACTTC . . TRBJ2-7 TRBV4-1
CASSLRDGHGYTF TGTGCCAGCAGTTTAAGGGACGGACATGGCTACACCTTC . . TRBJ1-2 TRBV12-3/TRBV12-4
CASSLATSGKAKNIQYF TGTGCCAGCAGCTTAGCGACTAGCGGGAAGGCCAAAAACATTCAGTACTTC many TRBD2 TRBJ2-4 TRBV7-2
CASVVAGGQETQYF TGTGCTAGTGTGGTAGCGGGAGGACAAGAGACCCAGTACTTC many TRBD2 TRBJ2-5 TRBV12-5
CASNPWAGVTEAFF TGTGCCAGCAACCCTTGGGCGGGGGTGACTGAAGCTTTCTTT many . TRBJ1-1 TRBV28
CSAPTGIDTEAFF TGCAGTGCACCGACAGGGATTGACACTGAAGCTTTCTTT many TRBD1 TRBJ1-1 TRBV20-1
CASSSSLMQGTREYGYTF TGTGCCAGCAGTTCCAGCCTCATGCAGGGGACGAGGGAGTATGGCTACACCTTC . . TRBJ1-2 TRBV12-3/TRBV12-4
CASSLQSDGQPQHF TGTGCCAGCAGTTTACAGTCAGACGGGCAGCCCCAGCATTTT . . TRBJ1-5 TRBV28
CASSSRGDGTYEQYF TGTGCCAGCAGTTCCAGAGGGGACGGAACCTACGAGCAGTACTTC . . TRBJ2-7 TRBV12-3/TRBV12-4
CASRVRTLVEAFF TGTGCCAGCAGGGTGAGGACCCTGGTTGAAGCTTTCTTT many . TRBJ1-1 TRBV6-1
CASMETENTEAFF TGTGCCAGCATGGAGACAGAGAACACTGAAGCTTTCTTT many . TRBJ1-1 TRBV2